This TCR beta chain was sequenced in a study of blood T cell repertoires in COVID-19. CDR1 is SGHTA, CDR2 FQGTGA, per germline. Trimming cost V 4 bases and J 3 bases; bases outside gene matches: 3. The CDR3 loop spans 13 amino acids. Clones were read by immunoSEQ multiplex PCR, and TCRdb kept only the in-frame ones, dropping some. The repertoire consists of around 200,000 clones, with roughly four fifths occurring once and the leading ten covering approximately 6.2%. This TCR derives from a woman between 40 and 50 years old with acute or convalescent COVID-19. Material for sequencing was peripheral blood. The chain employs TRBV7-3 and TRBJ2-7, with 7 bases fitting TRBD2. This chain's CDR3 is CASSSWGGYEQYF. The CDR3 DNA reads TGTGCCAGCAGCTCCTGGGGGGGCTACGAGCAGTACTTC. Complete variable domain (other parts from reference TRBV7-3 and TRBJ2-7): GAGVSQTPSNKVTEKGKYVELRCDPISGHTALYWYRQSLGQGPEFLIYFQGTGAADDSGLPNDRFFAVRPEGSVSTLKIQRTERGDSAVYLCASSSWGGYEQYFGPGTRLTVT.